What follows are 27 T cell receptor beta chains derived from one specimen sequenced in a study of T-cell reconstitution after alpha-beta-depleted transplantation in children. Construction of the TCRbeta library involved unique molecular identifiers. TCRdb reprocessed the PCR reads via MiXCR and lists one record per CDR3 protein. The data contain about 510,000 distinct CDR3 sequences, around 10% of them singletons. The sequencing used PBMCs, mostly from graft donor cells, collected 180 days after TCRalphabeta/CD19-depleted stem cell transplant. The source is a female patient aged 2-9 years who had a stem cell transplant for aplastic anemia, so the T cells may come from the graft donor.

The genes are TRBV11-2 and TRBJ1-1; TRBD1 might be the D (5 bases). Trimming cost V 0 bases and J 3 bases, with 17 bases left between them. Germline V gene data show CDR1 as SGHAT and CDR2 as FQNNGV. This CDR3 contains 17 residues. This CDR3 reads CASSLDDWTWEDTEAFF. CDR3 nucleotides: TGTGCCAGCAGCTTAGATGACTGGACATGGGAAGACACTGAAGCTTTCTTT.

This clonotype was counted only a few times. The gene calls are TRBV19 and TRBJ2-6; a possible D gene is TRBD1 (6 bases). The CDR3 has 15 residues. CDR1 LNHDA and CDR2 SQIVND come from the germline V gene (reference sequence). Trimming stripped 5 bases from V and 2 bases from J, with 10 bases between. This CDR3 reads CASSATGTGANVLTF. The CDR3 nucleotides are TGTGCCAGTAGTGCGACAGGTACTGGGGCCAACGTCCTGACTTTC.

This clonotype was observed a handful of times. The gene calls are TRBV5-5 and TRBJ2-1, with a weak D call TRBD2 (6 bases). From germline, CDR1 is SGHKS and CDR2 YYEKEE (reference sequence). This CDR3 spans 15 amino acids. V shed 3 bases and J shed 0 bases, with 10 bases lying between them. The CDR3 is CASSSSGLSYNEQFF. The CDR3 nucleotides read TGTGCCAGCAGCTCCTCGGGACTCTCCTACAATGAGCAGTTCTTC.

This clonotype has only a few counts. The chain links TRBV6-1 to TRBJ2-7; D perhaps matches TRBD1 (5 bases). V was shortened by 4 bases and J by 2 bases, with 6 bases between the two germline ends. Per germline, CDR1 MNHNS and CDR2 SASEGT. The CDR3 is 12 amino acids. The CDR3 DNA sequence: TGTGCCAGCAGTGGCAGGGCCTACGAGCAGTACTTC. Translating gives CASSGRAYEQYF.

The gene calls are TRBV28 and TRBJ2-3; D is unresolved. CDR1 MDHEN and CDR2 SYDVKM come from the germline V gene. The CDR3 length is 12 residues. V shed 7 bases and J shed 3 bases, with 8 bases lying between them. The CDR3 sequence: CASTRKTDTQYF. CDR3 nucleotide sequence: TGTGCCAGCACCCGTAAGACAGATACGCAGTATTTT.

The genes are TRBV15 and TRBJ2-7, with a tentative D call TRBD2 (6 bases). V lost 1 base to trimming and J lost 2 bases, with 18 bases between them. Per germline, CDR1 LNHNV and CDR2 YYDKDF (reference sequence). The CDR3 contains 17 residues. CDR3 region: CATSRGGGIRRAYEQYF. In DNA form, the CDR3 reads TGTGCCACCAGCAGAGGAGGTGGGATCAGGAGGGCCTACGAGCAGTACTTC.

V gene TRBV18 combines with J gene TRBJ2-7, with D tentatively TRBD1 (6 bases). CDR1 and CDR2 from the germline V gene are KGHSH and LQKENI. CDR3 length: 16 amino acids. V was trimmed by 3 bases and J by 4 bases, leaving 19 bases between them. The CDR3 protein is CASSPPGTTYRYEQYF. CDR3 bases: TGTGCCAGCTCACCTCCAGGGACAACGTACCGATACGAGCAGTACTTC.

This clonotype was counted many times. The chain employs TRBV28 and TRBJ2-5; TRBD2 is a possible D gene (7 bases). V lost 11 bases to trimming and J lost 5 bases, with 18 bases between them. The CDR3 loop spans 13 amino acids. CDR1 and CDR2 (germline): MDHEN, SYDVKM. CDR3 nucleotide sequence: TGTGCCTCAAAAGGGGGGGCGCGGGAGACCCAGTACTTC. Translated, it gives CASKGGARETQYF.

In regard to this clonotype: One end of the junction fails to match germline, which may point to a read error. J is TRBJ2-7 and V is TRBV29-1; 9 bases are shared with TRBD1. The CDR3 is made up of 13 amino acids. Germline CDR1 and CDR2: SQVTM and ANQGSEA. CDR3 sequence (DNA): TGCAGCGCTGAACAGGGGGCAAGCCACGAGCAGTACTTC. The encoded protein is CSAEQGASHEQYF.

The genes are TRBV20-1 and TRBJ1-1; D is unresolved. Trimming pared 3 bases from V and 1 base from J, leaving 6 bases between. CDR1 DFQATT and CDR2 SNEGSKA come from the germline V gene (reference sequence). CDR3 size: 12 residues. This CDR3 reads CSASRRNTEAFF. The CDR3 DNA is TGCAGTGCTAGCCGGCGGAACACTGAAGCTTTCTTT.

The chain recombines TRBV3-1 with TRBJ2-5, with 13 bases aligning to TRBD2. Germline values: CDR1 LGHDT, CDR2 YNNKEL (reference sequence). There are 18 residues in the CDR3. V was clipped by 3 bases and J by 7 bases; unmatched bases: 14. The CDR3 reads CASSQVVRTSGRSGTQYF. The CDR3 coding sequence is TGTGCCAGCAGCCAGGTGGTCAGGACTAGCGGGAGAAGCGGGACCCAGTACTTC.

This clonotype came up a few times. The chain has TRBV7-2 and TRBJ1-3, with TRBD1 as a possible D gene (5 bases). CDR3 length: 16 amino acids. Germline CDR1 SGHTA, CDR2 FQGNSA. Trimming removed 1 base at V and 0 bases at J, with 10 bases between. The CDR3 coding sequence is TGTGCCAGCAGCTTAGGGGGGGTCGGCTCTGGAAACACCATATATTTT. This encodes CASSLGGVGSGNTIYF.

The chain uses TRBV6-1 and TRBJ1-1; D uncertain. The CDR3 totals 14 residues. Trimming shortened V by 8 bases and J by 1 base, and 14 bases separated the two germline ends. Germline values: CDR1 MNHNS, CDR2 SASEGT. The CDR3 sequence is CASRTSSWNTEAFF. The CDR3 nucleotides are TGTGCCAGCCGGACTTCCTCTTGGAACACTGAAGCTTTCTTT.

The chain carries TRBV6-2 or TRBV6-3 and TRBJ2-1; 9 nucleotides agree with TRBD1. The length of the CDR3 is 14 residues. The germline CDR1 and CDR2 sequences are MNHEY and SVGEGT. Germline trimming cut 8 bases from V and 6 bases from J; bases unmatched to any gene: 8. As DNA, the CDR3 is TGTGCCAGCGGCCGGGACAGGGTTATCAATGAGCAGTTCTTC. Encoded protein: CASGRDRVINEQFF.

On this clonotype itself: At one boundary the junction diverges from the germline segment, which might be a read error. V is TRBV5-6 and J is TRBJ2-4; D is tentatively TRBD1 or TRBD2 (5 bases each). The CDR3 consists of 12 residues. From germline, CDR1 is SGHDT and CDR2 YYEEEE. The CDR3, as DNA: TGTGCCAGCAGCTTTGGGGGAAACAGTCAGTACTTC. It encodes CASSFGGNSQYF.

V usage is TRBV20-1 and J usage is TRBJ2-1; 7 nucleotides align to TRBD2. The CDR3 loop spans 16 amino acids. Trimming cost V 6 bases and J 2 bases; bases outside gene matches: 13. In germline, CDR1 is DFQATT, CDR2 SNEGSKA (reference sequence). The CDR3 sequence: CSASSFTGGTYNEQFF. The CDR3 DNA reads TGCAGTGCCTCTAGCTTCACGGGAGGCACCTACAATGAGCAGTTCTTC.

This clonotype was picked up many times. This chain connects TRBV20-1 to TRBJ2-7, with D perhaps TRBD2 (6 bases). Trimming cost V 0 bases and J 3 bases, with 15 bases left between them. Germline loops: CDR1 DFQATT, CDR2 SNEGSKA (reference sequence). The CDR3 covers 15 residues. CDR3 in amino acids: CSARDSGRWDYEQYF. The CDR3 coding sequence is TGCAGTGCTAGAGATTCGGGGAGGTGGGACTACGAGCAGTACTTC.

The chain recombines TRBV2 with TRBJ2-1, with 14 bases aligning to TRBD2. From germline, CDR1 is SNHLY and CDR2 FYNNEI. This CDR3 is built from 18 residues. The CDR3 DNA reads TGTACCTTCACCGATCCCGGGACTAGCGGGAGCTCCTACAATGAGCAGTTCTTC. Translated, it gives CTFTDPGTSGSSYNEQFF.

V gene TRBV7-2 combines with J gene TRBJ2-1; D is perhaps TRBD1 or TRBD2 (6 bases each). V was trimmed by 3 bases and J by 10 bases, leaving 19 bases between them. The CDR3 sequence is 15 residues long. Germline CDR1 is SGHTA and CDR2 is FQGNSA. Here the CDR3 reads CASSLRGERLREQFF. CDR3 nucleotide sequence: TGTGCCAGCAGCTTGAGGGGGGAGAGGCTTCGGGAGCAGTTCTTC. Supplemented by reference TRBV7-2 and TRBJ2-1, the full variable domain reads GAGVSQSPSNKVTEKGKDVELRCDPISGHTALYWYRQSLGQGLEFLIYFQGNSAPDKSGLPSDRFSAERTGGSVSTLTIQRTQQEDSAVYLCASSLRGERLREQFFGPGTRLTVL.

This clonotype has ten or more counts. The chain joins TRBV7-2 to TRBJ2-7, with 10 positions matching TRBD1. The CDR3 contains 15 residues. Unmatched junction bases numbered 9, after V lost 3 bases and J lost 7 bases. The germline V gene encodes CDR1 SGHTA and CDR2 FQGNSA. CDR3 bases: TGTGCCAGCAGCTTCACCCGACAGGGGGCGAATGAGCAGTACGTC. It codes for CASSFTRQGANEQYV.

This clonotype was seen only a few times. The chain employs TRBV25-1 and TRBJ2-1; D may match TRBD1 or TRBD2 (5 bases each). V was clipped by 0 bases and J by 0 bases, with 21 bases between them. The CDR3 loop spans 20 amino acids. Germline V gene data show CDR1 as MGHDK and CDR2 as SYGVNS. The CDR3 DNA is TGTGCCAGCAGTGAATACCCCACTAGAATTGGAGACAGCTCCTACAATGAGCAGTTCTTC. This codes for CASSEYPTRIGDSSYNEQFF.

The count of this clonotype is one. The V and J genes are TRBV12-3 or TRBV12-4 and TRBJ2-1, with TRBD2 matching over 13 bases. The J segment lost 8 bases and the V segment lost 4 bases, leaving 11 bases of the junction unmatched. This CDR3 is 17 amino acids long. The CDR3 here is CASSSHGTSGRAYEQFF. In nucleotides, the CDR3 is TGTGCCAGCAGTTCCCATGGTACTAGCGGGAGGGCTTATGAGCAGTTCTTC.

The sample holds many counts of this clonotype. The chain has TRBV7-8 and TRBJ2-2; D possibly uses TRBD1 or TRBD2 (5 bases each). The V end lost 5 bases, the J end lost 1 base, and 11 bases lay between the germline ends. From germline, CDR1 is SGHVS and CDR2 FQNEAQ. This CDR3 has 15 amino acids. CDR3 DNA: TGTGCCAGCAGCCCGGGGACGGTGAACACCGGGGAGCTGTTTTTT. Amino acid sequence: CASSPGTVNTGELFF.

This clonotype was counted only a few times. V and J are TRBV11-2 and TRBJ1-2; maybe TRBD1 (6 bases). The germline CDR1 and CDR2 sequences are SGHAT and FQNNGV. CDR3 length equals 18 residues. V was shortened by 2 bases and J by 5 bases, with 24 bases between the two germline ends. The CDR3: CASSLMLPGARGFYGYTF. The CDR3 DNA reads TGTGCCAGCAGCTTAATGCTCCCCGGAGCCAGGGGTTTTTATGGCTACACCTTC.

V and J are TRBV24-1 and TRBJ2-7; D uncertain. The CDR3 contains 14 residues. Germline loops: CDR1 KGHDR, CDR2 SFDVKD. The V end lost 1 base, the J end lost 0 bases, and 6 bases lay between the germline ends. For the CDR3, the DNA is TGTGCCACCAGTGATTTCCCAGACTCCTACGAGCAGTACGTC. The encoded protein is CATSDFPDSYEQYV.

This clonotype was observed a handful of times. The V gene is TRBV3-1, the J gene TRBJ2-5; D gene uncertain. Germline loops: CDR1 LGHDT, CDR2 YNNKEL (reference sequence). Trimming cost V 5 bases and J 5 bases, with 15 bases left between them. CDR3 length: 14 amino acids. The CDR3 DNA follows: TGTGCCAGCAGCAAACCCTCGGGCCGCGAGACCCAGTACTTC. This sequence encodes CASSKPSGRETQYF.

This clonotype was picked up a small number of times. The rearrangement uses TRBV7-9 and TRBJ2-7; D is ambiguous. Germline V gives CDR1 SEHNR, CDR2 FQNEAQ (reference sequence). The CDR3 is 15 residues long. V lost 5 bases and J 0 bases, leaving 14 bases between the germline ends. The CDR3 sequence: CASSPPLGFSYEQYV. CDR3 DNA sequence: TGTGCCAGCAGCCCCCCTTTGGGTTTCTCCTACGAGCAGTACGTC.